A selection of T cell receptor beta chains follows, all from one sample in a study of spatial heterogeneity in lung cancer. MiXCR, applied by TCRdb to the 5' RACE reads, yields one record per CDR3 protein. Of 80,000 to 95,000 distinct CDR3 sequences listed, over 8.5% are singletons. The starting material was PBMCs, obtained at surgery. These receptors all stem from a male donor with early-stage non-small cell lung cancer. Both conserved end residues are part of each CDR3. The D gene is left open where the match is weak. Only part of the rows carry a size: once, few, many, or a class if the clone is expanded.

size: few
D: TRBD1
J: TRBJ1-5
V: TRBV6-5
CDR3: CASSRGQLNQPQHF
DNA: TGTGCCAGCAGTCGGGGACAGCTTAATCAGCCCCAGCATTTT

size: many
D: TRBD1
J: TRBJ1-2
V: TRBV30
CDR3: CAWSRDRPRGYTF
DNA: TGTGCCTGGAGTCGGGACAGGCCTCGGGGCTACACCTTC

size: many
D: NA
J: TRBJ1-5
V: TRBV16
CDR3: CASSQKGTRPIGNQPQHF
DNA: TGTGCCAGCAGCCAGAAAGGGACGAGACCTATAGGCAATCAGCCCCAGCATTTT

size: many
D: TRBD2
J: TRBJ2-5
V: TRBV5-1
CDR3: CASSRTSGQETQYF
DNA: TGCGCCAGCAGCAGGACTAGCGGCCAAGAGACCCAGTACTTC

size: NA
D: NA
J: TRBJ1-5
V: TRBV10-3
CDR3: CAISGGQGQGQPQHF
DNA: TGTGCCATCAGTGGGGGCCAGGGCCAAGGTCAGCCCCAGCATTTT

size: NA
D: NA
J: TRBJ2-5
V: TRBV29-1
CDR3: CSVERGFDSLGETQYF
DNA: TGCAGCGTTGAAAGGGGATTCGACAGTCTAGGAGAGACCCAGTACTTC

size: NA
D: TRBD2
J: TRBJ2-7
V: TRBV10-3
CDR3: CAIRTSAYEQYF
DNA: TGTGCCATCAGGACTAGCGCCTACGAGCAGTACTTC

size: NA
D: NA
J: TRBJ2-1
V: TRBV2
CDR3: CASSEGLSYNEQFF
DNA: TGCGCCAGCAGTGAAGGTCTCTCCTACAATGAGCAGTTCTTC

size: few
D: TRBD1
J: TRBJ1-4
V: TRBV7-9
CDR3: CASSLRRGQEKLFF
DNA: TGTGCCAGCAGCTTAAGGAGGGGGCAAGAAAAACTGTTTTTT

size: few
D: NA
J: TRBJ2-4
V: TRBV7-2
CDR3: CASSYGNIQYF
DNA: TGTGCCAGCAGCTACGGTAACATTCAGTACTTC

size: few
D: NA
J: TRBJ1-2
V: TRBV2
CDR3: CAGKAGAGGYTF
DNA: TGTGCCGGGAAGGCGGGGGCAGGCGGCTACACCTTC

size: few
D: NA
J: TRBJ2-5
V: TRBV7-3
CDR3: CASSLGAGTPRHF
DNA: TGTGCCAGCAGCTTAGGGGCAGGGACCCCAAGACACTTC

size: NA
D: NA
J: TRBJ1-3
V: TRBV28
CDR3: CASSLSDNSGNTIYF
DNA: TGTGCCAGCAGTTTATCTGACAACTCTGGAAACACCATATATTTT

size: few
D: NA
J: TRBJ1-2
V: TRBV7-3
CDR3: CASRGPRDDRYGYTF
DNA: TGTGCCAGCAGAGGGCCCCGGGACGATCGGTATGGCTACACCTTC

size: many
D: TRBD1
J: TRBJ2-4
V: TRBV28
CDR3: CASSSQTGQMAKNIQYF
DNA: TGTGCCAGCAGTTCCCAGACAGGGCAGATGGCCAAAAACATTCAGTACTTC

size: many
D: NA
J: TRBJ2-1
V: TRBV7-9
CDR3: CASSLGDNNEQFF
DNA: TGTGCCAGCAGCCTGGGGGACAACAATGAGCAGTTCTTC

size: few
D: TRBD1
J: TRBJ2-1
V: TRBV2
CDR3: CASSEGQGARDEQFF
DNA: TGTGCCAGCAGTGAGGGACAGGGGGCGAGGGATGAGCAGTTCTTC

size: NA
D: NA
J: TRBJ2-7
V: TRBV5-6
CDR3: CASSLALIQYF
DNA: TGTGCCAGCAGCTTGGCGTTGATACAGTACTTC

size: few
D: TRBD1
J: TRBJ2-4
V: TRBV30
CDR3: CAWSADRDIQYF
DNA: TGTGCCTGGAGTGCGGACAGGGACATTCAGTACTTC

size: NA
D: NA
J: TRBJ2-5
V: TRBV28
CDR3: CASSDRMGWETQYF
DNA: TGTGCCAGCAGTGACAGGATGGGTTGGGAGACCCAGTACTTC

size: many
D: TRBD1
J: TRBJ2-5
V: TRBV29-1
CDR3: CSADRGRETQYF
DNA: TGCAGCGCTGACAGGGGGCGAGAGACCCAGTACTTC